This T cell receptor beta chain was profiled in a study of T cells in women clearing cervical HPV infection. As for the study in general: Case blood drawn at lesion detection; control blood after infection cleared.

As concerns this clone: The sequenced fragment ends 3 residues before the CDR3 boundary, so the rest is inferred from the germline J gene.

Using immunoSEQ multiplex PCR, the repertoire was profiled, and TCRdb retains in-frame clones only, with some absent. In total, the table holds about 36,000 clones. The CDR3 is 15 amino acids. V was shortened by 3 bases and J by 2 bases, with 16 bases between the two germline ends. In germline, CDR1 is DFQATT, CDR2 SNEGSKA (reference sequence). This sequence joins TRBV20-1 and TRBJ2-5, with D perhaps TRBD2 (5 bases). Sequencing was carried out using blood buffy coat. This clonotype originated in a woman between 18 and 70 years old with a cervical HPV16 infection that either progressed to CIN3+ or cleared (not recorded which). The CDR3 bases that were read are TGCAGTGCTAGGGAGGCCGGCGGATCACAAGAGACC. It translates to CSAREAGGSQET. The full CDR3 is CSAREAGGSQETQYF.